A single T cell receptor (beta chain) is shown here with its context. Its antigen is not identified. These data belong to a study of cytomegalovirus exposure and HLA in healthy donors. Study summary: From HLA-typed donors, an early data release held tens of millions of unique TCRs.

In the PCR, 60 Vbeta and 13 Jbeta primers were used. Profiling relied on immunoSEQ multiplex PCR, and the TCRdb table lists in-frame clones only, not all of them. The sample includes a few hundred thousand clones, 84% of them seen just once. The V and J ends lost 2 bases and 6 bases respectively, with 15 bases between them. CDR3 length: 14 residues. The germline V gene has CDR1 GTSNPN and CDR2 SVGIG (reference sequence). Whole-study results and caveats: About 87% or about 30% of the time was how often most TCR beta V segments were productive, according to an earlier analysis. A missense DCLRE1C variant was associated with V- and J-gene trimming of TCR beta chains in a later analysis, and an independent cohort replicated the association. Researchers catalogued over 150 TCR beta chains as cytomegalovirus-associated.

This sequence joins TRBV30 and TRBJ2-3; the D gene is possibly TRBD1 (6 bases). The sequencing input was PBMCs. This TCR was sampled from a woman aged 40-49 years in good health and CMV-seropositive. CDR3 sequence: CAWSKGVPWDTQYF. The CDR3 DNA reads TGTGCCTGGAGTAAGGGGGTGCCTTGGGATACGCAGTATTTT.